The 31 T cell receptor beta chains reported below all come from one sample, sequenced in a study of T cell repertoires in cytomegalovirus infection. TCRdb re-called the reads with MiXCR, one entry per CDR3 protein. The sample lists hundreds of thousands of distinct CDR3 sequences; approximately 24% were seen once. The specimen sequenced was CD8+ T cells from PBMCs. These receptors all come from a human donor in good health (CMV status not recorded). Some clones in this sample may be carry-over from other donors' samples.

This clonotype came up a few times. The rearrangement uses TRBV7-8 and TRBJ1-2; D is unresolved. The CDR3 runs to 13 residues. The germline CDR1 and CDR2 sequences are SGHVS and FQNEAQ. Trimming pared 1 base from V and 8 bases from J, leaving 11 bases between. The CDR3 reads CASSLGGYQGYTF. CDR3 coding DNA: TGTGCCAGCAGCTTAGGGGGTTACCAGGGCTACACCTTC.

Worth noting for this clonotype: This may be a read error, as it is one base from a much larger clone. The conserved phenylalanine or tryptophan is not found at the CDR3 terminus, so this likely reflects a read error. The chain carries TRBV7-9 and TRBJ2-4; D is perhaps TRBD2 (6 bases). The CDR3 length is 16 residues. Germline V CDR1 and CDR2: SEHNR, FQNEAQ (reference sequence). The ends were cut back, 0 bases at V and 3 bases at J, with 12 bases in the middle. The CDR3 reads CASSLAGGYGKNIQYL. The CDR3 DNA is TGTGCCAGCAGCTTAGCGGGGGGATATGGCAAAAACATTCAGTACCTC.

V usage is TRBV7-6 and J usage is TRBJ2-7, with 14 bases matching TRBD2. The CDR3 spans 17 residues. The germline CDR1 and CDR2 sequences are SGHVS and FNYEAQ. V lost 5 bases and J lost 1; bases outside the gene matches: 7. The CDR3 DNA is TGTGCCAGCAGCCGACTAGCGGGGGGGCCTAGTTCCTACGAGCAGTACTTC. It codes for CASSRLAGGPSSYEQYF.

Only a few counts were recorded for this clonotype. The chain has TRBV14 and TRBJ2-5, with a tentative D call TRBD2 (6 bases). CDR1 and CDR2 (germline): SGHDN, FVKESK. V dropped 1 base and J dropped 5 bases, with 11 bases sitting between them. The CDR3 spans 14 residues. The CDR3 region has the DNA TGTGCCAGCAGCCAAGCGGGGGTCAGGGAGACCCAGTACTTC. Translated, it gives CASSQAGVRETQYF.

This clonotype was recorded at least ten times. The J gene is TRBJ2-1, the V gene TRBV12-3 or TRBV12-4; 12 positions agree with TRBD2. The V segment lost 6 bases and the J segment 5 bases; nucleotides outside the gene matches: 2. The length of the CDR3 is 14 residues. Here the CDR3 reads CASSPSGGDNEQFF. The CDR3 DNA sequence: TGTGCCAGCAGCCCTAGCGGGGGGGACAATGAGCAGTTCTTC.

The genes are TRBV11-2 and TRBJ2-1, with TRBD2 matching 12 bases. The CDR3 is 15 amino acids. Germline CDR1 SGHAT, CDR2 FQNNGV. V shed 10 bases and J 5 bases; nucleotides not matched to a gene: 9. CDR3 residues: CATKTSGGVDNEQFF. CDR3 in DNA: TGTGCCACCAAGACTAGCGGGGGAGTTGACAATGAGCAGTTCTTC.

The rearrangement uses TRBV15 and TRBJ2-7, with unresolved D. Trimming shortened V by 5 bases and J by 6 bases, and 14 bases separated the two germline ends. Germline V gene data show CDR1 as LNHNV and CDR2 as YYDKDF (reference sequence). The CDR3 runs to 13 residues. The CDR3 DNA sequence: TGTGCCACCAGCGCGAAAACATCGAGCGAGCAGTACGTC. Translated: CATSAKTSSEQYV.

This clonotype was counted only a few times. The chain recombines TRBV5-6 with TRBJ1-2, with unresolved D. Germline V gene lookup returns CDR1 SGHDT and CDR2 YYEEEE. This CDR3 region has 14 residues. The V gene lost 4 bases and the J gene lost 6 bases, with 16 bases spanning the gap. The CDR3 sequence: CASSIIGSGNGYTF. CDR3 sequence (DNA): TGTGCCAGCAGCATTATAGGCAGCGGGAATGGCTACACCTTC.

This clonotype was detected ten times or more. CDR3 DNA: TGTGCCAGCAGCTTAACTCCGGGACAGGAGCCCCACAATGAGCAGTTCTTC. Its protein product is CASSLTPGQEPHNEQFF. The V and J genes are TRBV7-2 and TRBJ2-1; TRBD1 matches 8 bases. Trimming removed 2 bases from V and 5 bases from J; junction bases left unmatched: 11. Germline V gene data show CDR1 as SGHTA and CDR2 as FQGNSA. This CDR3 comprises 17 residues.

This clonotype was recorded at least ten times. The chain uses TRBV7-6 and TRBJ2-4; weak D call: TRBD2 (5 bases). Per germline, CDR1 SGHVS and CDR2 FNYEAQ. V lost 1 base, J lost 0 bases, and 13 bases lay in between. This CDR3 comprises 17 residues. CDR3 DNA sequence: TGTGCCAGCAGCTTAGGCATCCGACGGGAAGCCAAAAACATTCAGTACTTC. It specifies CASSLGIRREAKNIQYF. Together with reference TRBV7-6 and TRBJ2-4, the CDR3 gives the full variable domain: GAGVSQSPRYKVTKRGQDVALRCDPISGHVSLYWYRQALGQGPEFLTYFNYEAQQDKSGLPNDRFSAERPEGSISTLTIQRTEQRDSAMYRCASSLGIRREAKNIQYFGAGTRLSVL.

V gene TRBV6-5 combines with J gene TRBJ2-5; 9 bases match TRBD1. In germline, CDR1 is MNHEY, CDR2 SVGAGI. The CDR3 covers 13 residues. J gave up 5 bases and V 6 bases, and 4 bases lay outside the gene matches. The CDR3 coding sequence is TGTGCCAGCAGCCAGACAGGGGGTGAGACCCAGTACTTC. The encoded protein is CASSQTGGETQYF.

The V and J genes are TRBV28 and TRBJ2-3; no clear D. There are 14 residues in the CDR3. Germline V gives CDR1 MDHEN, CDR2 SYDVKM. V shed 2 bases and J shed 0 bases, with 6 bases lying between them. The CDR3 bases are TGTGCCAGCAGTTTAAAACAGAGCACAGATACGCAGTATTTT. Translation gives CASSLKQSTDTQYF.

This clonotype came up many times. This chain joins TRBV7-8 and TRBJ2-3; D is ambiguous. The CDR3 totals 11 residues. Per the germline V gene, CDR1 is SGHVS and CDR2 is FQNEAQ. The ends were cut back, 6 bases at V and 5 bases at J, with 6 bases in the middle. The CDR3 region has the DNA TGTGCCAGCAGTATTGTAGATACGCAGTATTTT. Translation: CASSIVDTQYF.

The V and J genes are TRBV3-1 and TRBJ1-6; the D gene is possibly TRBD1 (5 bases). The CDR3 loop spans 19 amino acids. Germline CDR1 is LGHDT and CDR2 is YNNKEL (reference sequence). Between the trimmed V and J ends, which lost 3 bases and 5 bases, there was a span of 23 bases. Here the CDR3 DNA reads TGTGCCAGCAGCCACGACCAAGTTCAGGGTCCCGACCATAATTCACCCCTCCACTTT. It is translated as CASSHDQVQGPDHNSPLHF.

The chain has TRBV6-6 and TRBJ2-5; D unclear. The CDR3 length is 13 residues. V was clipped by 1 base and J by 5 bases, with 8 bases between them. The germline gives CDR1 MNHNY, CDR2 SVGAGI (reference sequence). DNA for the CDR3: TGTGCCAGCAGTTACTTAAACGGCGAGACCCAGTACTTC. Its protein product is CASSYLNGETQYF.

The V gene is TRBV15, the J gene TRBJ2-1, with no clear D. CDR1 and CDR2 from the germline V gene are LNHNV and YYDKDF (reference sequence). V was pared by 0 bases and J by 7 bases, with 10 bases between. The CDR3 runs to 14 residues. CDR3 loop: CATSRDLGLNEQFF. The CDR3 DNA reads TGTGCCACCAGCAGAGATCTGGGCCTAAATGAGCAGTTCTTC.

This clonotype was picked up a small number of times. The V gene is TRBV19, the J gene TRBJ2-7; D remains unclear. Germline CDR1 LNHDA, CDR2 SQIVND (reference sequence). The CDR3 has 13 amino acids. V was clipped by 6 bases and J by 3 bases, with 12 bases between them. CDR3 region: CASSPGLHYEQYF. In DNA, the CDR3 is TGTGCCAGTAGCCCGGGTCTCCACTACGAGCAGTACTTC.

This clonotype was recorded many times. A junction boundary mismatches the germline segment, possibly from a read error. The chain is built from TRBV7-9 and TRBJ2-7, with unresolved D. CDR3 size: 12 residues. Per the germline V gene, CDR1 is SEHNR and CDR2 is FQNEAQ (reference sequence). The CDR3 DNA follows: TGTGCCAGCAGTTTAGTTACCTACGAGCAGTACTTC. Its protein is CASSLVTYEQYF.

This clonotype was detected a few times. V usage is TRBV4-3 and J usage is TRBJ2-4, with D uncertain. The germline CDR1 and CDR2 sequences are LGHNA and YSLEER. The CDR3 is 14 residues long. Trimming removed 4 bases from V and 9 bases from J, with 16 bases in between. The CDR3 region is CASSPSGGYGIQYF. The CDR3 bases are TGCGCCAGCAGCCCCTCCGGCGGTTACGGCATTCAGTACTTC.

The V gene is TRBV10-3, the J gene TRBJ2-1; D is perhaps TRBD2 (5 bases). Germline CDR1 reads ENHRY; CDR2 reads SYGVKD. The CDR3 is 15 amino acids. V lost 4 bases and J 0 bases, leaving 10 bases between the germline ends. The chain's CDR3 is CAISGEEASYNEQFF. As DNA, the CDR3 is TGTGCCATCAGTGGCGAGGAGGCCTCCTACAATGAGCAGTTCTTC.

The chain combines TRBV2 with TRBJ2-1; no clear D gene. Germline V gene lookup returns CDR1 SNHLY and CDR2 FYNNEI. Trimming shortened V by 8 bases and J by 9 bases, and 5 bases separated the two germline ends. The CDR3 has 9 residues. The CDR3 reads CASRGEQFF. In DNA, the CDR3 is TGTGCCAGCCGAGGTGAGCAGTTCTTC.

J is TRBJ2-2 and V is TRBV20-1; either TRBD1 or TRBD2 may fit D (5 bases each). CDR3 length: 16 residues. V was clipped by 0 bases and J by 4 bases, with 15 bases between them. Looked up from germline, CDR1 is DFQATT and CDR2 is SNEGSKA (reference sequence). The CDR3 DNA reads as TGCAGTGCTAGAGATCTTGGGGGAAGAAGCACCGGGGAGCTGTTTTTT. Amino acid sequence: CSARDLGGRSTGELFF.

This chain links TRBV5-1 with TRBJ1-1; D not resolved. The CDR3 loop spans 17 amino acids. Per germline, CDR1 SGHRS and CDR2 YFSETQ. V lost 4 bases to trimming and J lost 0 bases, with 19 bases between them. CDR3 sequence: CASSPTSSAFMNTEAFF. In DNA, the CDR3 is TGCGCCAGCAGCCCCACAAGCAGCGCTTTCATGAACACTGAAGCTTTCTTT.

V is TRBV9 and J is TRBJ2-1; 9 bases map to TRBD1. CDR1 is SGDLS and CDR2 is YYNGEE in the germline V gene. The CDR3 runs to 15 residues. V trimming: 0 bases; J trimming: 5 bases; junction bases outside the gene matches: 3. The CDR3 bases are TGTGCCAGCAGCGTAGCTGGGACAGGGAACAATGAGCAGTTCTTC. Protein product: CASSVAGTGNNEQFF.

The chain recombines TRBV28 with TRBJ2-2; D tentatively fits TRBD1 or TRBD2 (6 bases each). From germline, CDR1 is MDHEN and CDR2 SYDVKM. The CDR3 has 14 amino acids. Trimming left V 7 bases short and J 3 bases short, with 12 bases between. CDR3 DNA: TGTGCCAGCAAGGGGGGCCGGTACACCGGGGAGCTGTTTTTT. Its protein is CASKGGRYTGELFF.

V usage is TRBV5-1 and J usage is TRBJ2-1; TRBD2 is a possible D gene (7 bases). Trimming shortened V by 7 bases and J by 9 bases, and 20 bases separated the two germline ends. CDR3 length: 14 residues. Germline loops: CDR1 SGHRS, CDR2 YFSETQ. For the CDR3, the DNA is TGCGCCAGCGCGGGGGAAGGGGGGTTCGGTGAGCAGTTCTTC. It codes for CASAGEGGFGEQFF.

In this sample, this clonotype turned up a few times. The gene calls are TRBV12-3 or TRBV12-4 and TRBJ2-1; the D gene could be TRBD1 or TRBD2 (6 bases each). V gave up 6 bases and J gave up 8 bases, with 17 bases separating them. The CDR3 totals 14 residues. CDR3 in amino acids: CASSPHRGADEQFF. CDR3 DNA sequence: TGTGCCAGCAGCCCTCATAGGGGGGCAGATGAGCAGTTCTTC.

This clonotype was seen repeatedly, ten times or more. The chain joins TRBV7-6 to TRBJ2-2, with 9 bases fitting TRBD1. Germline V lookup: CDR1 SGHVS, CDR2 FNYEAQ. V lost 2 bases to trimming and J lost 4 bases; unmatched junction nucleotides: 5. This CDR3 region has 16 residues. CDR3 sequence (DNA): TGTGCCAGCAGCTTACGGGGACAGGGAGGCACCGGGGAGCTGTTTTTT. Amino acids: CASSLRGQGGTGELFF.

This clonotype has more than one count but fewer than ten. V is TRBV7-9 and J is TRBJ2-7; 9 bases align to TRBD2. The CDR3 length is 16 residues. Germline lookup yields CDR1 SEHNR and CDR2 FQNEAQ (reference sequence). The J segment lost 2 bases and the V segment lost 5 bases, leaving 10 bases of the junction unmatched. This chain's CDR3 is CASSGTGTSPTYEQYF. In nucleotides, the CDR3 is TGTGCCAGCAGCGGGACCGGGACTAGCCCAACCTACGAGCAGTACTTC.

This clonotype was seen repeatedly, ten times or more. The rearrangement links TRBV24-1 to TRBJ1-1; 7 positions match TRBD1. Trimming cost V 2 bases and J 1 base; bases outside gene matches: 0. Germline CDR1 is KGHDR and CDR2 is SFDVKD. The CDR3 extends over 14 amino acids. Here the CDR3 DNA reads TGTGCCACCAGTGATTGGACAGGGAACACTGAAGCTTTCTTT. Encoded protein: CATSDWTGNTEAFF.

Many counts were recorded for this clonotype. The rearrangement uses TRBV7-9 and TRBJ1-1, with D perhaps TRBD1 (6 bases). CDR1 and CDR2 (germline): SEHNR, FQNEAQ (reference sequence). Trimming stripped 1 base from V and 4 bases from J, with 13 bases between. The CDR3 has 15 residues. The CDR3 spells CASSLVIRGATEAFF. The CDR3, as DNA: TGTGCCAGCAGCTTAGTAATTCGGGGGGCCACTGAAGCTTTCTTT.